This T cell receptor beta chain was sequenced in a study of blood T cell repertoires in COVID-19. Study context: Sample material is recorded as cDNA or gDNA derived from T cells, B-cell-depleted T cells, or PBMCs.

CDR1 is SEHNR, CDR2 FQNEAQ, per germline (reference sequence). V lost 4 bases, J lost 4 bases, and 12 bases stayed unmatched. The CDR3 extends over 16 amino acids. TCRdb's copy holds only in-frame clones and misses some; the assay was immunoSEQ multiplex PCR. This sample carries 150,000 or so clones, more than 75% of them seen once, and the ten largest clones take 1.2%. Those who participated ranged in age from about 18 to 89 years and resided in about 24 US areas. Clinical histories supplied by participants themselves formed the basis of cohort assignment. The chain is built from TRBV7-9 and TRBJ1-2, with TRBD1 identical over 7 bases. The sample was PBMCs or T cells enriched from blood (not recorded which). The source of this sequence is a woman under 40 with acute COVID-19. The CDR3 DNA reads TGTGCCAGCAGCTCCCACCACCTAACAGGGGTCTATGGCTACACCTTC. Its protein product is CASSSHHLTGVYGYTF.